This T cell receptor beta chain was sequenced during a study of stem cell transplantation in POMP-related autoinflammatory disease. On the study more broadly: CD8+ T cells were low and CD4+ cells naive-skewed before transplant. Study findings and constraints: Patients with PRAID showed a restricted number of unique TRB V-J gene pairings. Across all analyzed T-cell subsets, patients with PRAID tended toward reduced diversity and increased clonality.

PRAID featured immunodeficiency plus autoinflammation. Profiling relied on immunoSEQ multiplex PCR, and the TCRdb table lists in-frame clones only, not all of them. The table includes about 26,000 clones, about 81% detected once. On this clone: The target antigen is unknown.

CDR1 and CDR2 (germline): SGHNT, YYREEE (reference sequence). The V end was cut by 4 bases, the J end by 4 bases, with 8 bases between. CDR3 length: 13 residues. The sequence derives from a human donor with POMP-related autoinflammation and immune dysregulation (PRAID). The specimen was CD4+ T cells from PBMCs, collected before stem cell transplantation. V and J are TRBV5-4 and TRBJ2-2; tentatively, D is TRBD1 (6 bases). As DNA, the CDR3 is TGTGCCAGCAGCCGGGACATCACCGGGGAGCTGTTTTTT. Amino acid sequence: CASSRDITGELFF. Looking up the rest from reference TRBV5-4 and TRBJ2-2 gives the full variable domain: ETGVTQSPTHLIKTRGQQVTLRCSSQSGHNTVSWYQQALGQGPQFIFQYYREEENGRGNFPPRFSGLQFPNYSSELNVNALELDDSALYLCASSRDITGELFFGEGSRLTVL.